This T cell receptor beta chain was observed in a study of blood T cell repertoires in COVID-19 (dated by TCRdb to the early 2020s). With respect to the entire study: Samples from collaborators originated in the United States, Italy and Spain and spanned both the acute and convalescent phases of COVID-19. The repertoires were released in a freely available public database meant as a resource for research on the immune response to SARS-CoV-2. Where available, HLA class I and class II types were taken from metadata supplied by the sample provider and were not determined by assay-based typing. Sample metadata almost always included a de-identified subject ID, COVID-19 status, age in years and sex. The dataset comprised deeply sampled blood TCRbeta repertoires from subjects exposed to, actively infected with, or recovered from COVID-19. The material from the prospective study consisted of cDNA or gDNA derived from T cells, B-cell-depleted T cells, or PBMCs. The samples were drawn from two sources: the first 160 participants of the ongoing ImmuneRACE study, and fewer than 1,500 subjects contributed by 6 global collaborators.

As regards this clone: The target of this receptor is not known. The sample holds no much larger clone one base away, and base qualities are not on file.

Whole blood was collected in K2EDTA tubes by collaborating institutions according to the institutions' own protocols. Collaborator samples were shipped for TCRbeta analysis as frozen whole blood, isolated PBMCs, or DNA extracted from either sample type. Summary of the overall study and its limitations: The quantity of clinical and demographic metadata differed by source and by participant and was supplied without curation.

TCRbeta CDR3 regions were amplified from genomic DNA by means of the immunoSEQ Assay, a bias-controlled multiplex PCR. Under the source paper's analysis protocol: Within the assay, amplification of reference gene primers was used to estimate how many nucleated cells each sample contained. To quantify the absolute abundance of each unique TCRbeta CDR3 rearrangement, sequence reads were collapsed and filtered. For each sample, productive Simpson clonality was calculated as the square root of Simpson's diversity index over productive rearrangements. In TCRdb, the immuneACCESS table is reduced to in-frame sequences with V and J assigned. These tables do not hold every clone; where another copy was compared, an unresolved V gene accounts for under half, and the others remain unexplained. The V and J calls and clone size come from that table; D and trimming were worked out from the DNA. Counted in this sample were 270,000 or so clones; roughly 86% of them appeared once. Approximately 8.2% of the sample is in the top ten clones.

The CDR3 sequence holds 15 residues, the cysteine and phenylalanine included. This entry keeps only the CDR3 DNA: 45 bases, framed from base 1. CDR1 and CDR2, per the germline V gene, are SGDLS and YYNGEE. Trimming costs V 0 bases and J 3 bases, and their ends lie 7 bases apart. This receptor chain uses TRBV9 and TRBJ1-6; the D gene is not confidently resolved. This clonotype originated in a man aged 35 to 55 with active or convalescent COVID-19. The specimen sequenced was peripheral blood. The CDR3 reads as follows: CASSVDGDYNSPLHF. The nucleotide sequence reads TGTGCCAGCAGCGTAGACGGGGACTATAATTCACCCCTCCACTTT.